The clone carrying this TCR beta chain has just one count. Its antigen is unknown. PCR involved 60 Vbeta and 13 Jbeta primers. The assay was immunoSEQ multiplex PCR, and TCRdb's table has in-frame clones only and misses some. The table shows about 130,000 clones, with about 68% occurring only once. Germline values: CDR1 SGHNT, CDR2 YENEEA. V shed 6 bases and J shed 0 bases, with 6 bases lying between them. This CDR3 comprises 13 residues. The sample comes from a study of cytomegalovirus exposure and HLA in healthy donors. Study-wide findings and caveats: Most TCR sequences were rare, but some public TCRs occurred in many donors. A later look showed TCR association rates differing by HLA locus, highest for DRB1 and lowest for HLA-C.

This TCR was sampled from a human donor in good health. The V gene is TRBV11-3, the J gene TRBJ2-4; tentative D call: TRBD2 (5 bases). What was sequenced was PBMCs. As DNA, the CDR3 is TGTGCCAGCAGGCGGGTAGCCAAAAACATTCAGTACTTC. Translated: CASRRVAKNIQYF.